A selection of T cell receptor beta chains follows, all from one sample in a study of neurological immune-mediated disorders. TCRdb itself ran the 5' RACE reads through MiXCR, one entry per CDR3 protein. The data show 28,000 or so distinct CDR3 sequences, under 25% seen once. The specimen sequenced was PBMCs. These receptors were collected from a woman between 55 and 75 years old in good health. CDR3s include the opening cysteine and the closing phenylalanine or tryptophan. D genes are given only for firm matches. Not all rows give a size; the values are once, few, many and, for expanded clones, a class.

v_gene	j_gene	abundance	d_gene	CDR3nt	CDR3aa
TRBV3-1	TRBJ2-7	many	.	TGTGCCAGCAGCCAAGGGCCAGGGGACGAGCAGTACTTC	CASSQGPGDEQYF
TRBV2	TRBJ1-5	medium-sized	.	TGTGCCAGCAGTGCGGGTGATAGCGGTCAGCCCCAGCATTTT	CASSAGDSGQPQHF
TRBV20-1	TRBJ2-3	many	TRBD2	TGCAGTGCTAGATCCCGGTTAGCGGGAGTTTCAGATACGCAGTATTTT	CSARSRLAGVSDTQYF
TRBV7-9	TRBJ2-3	.	TRBD2	TGTGCCAGCAGCCTACTAGCGGGAGGCTTCACAGATACGCAGTATTTT	CASSLLAGGFTDTQYF
TRBV4-2	TRBJ2-1	few	.	TGTGCCAGCAGCCAAGTCTCAGGGGGGACCTACAATGAGCAGTTCTTC	CASSQVSGGTYNEQFF
TRBV14	TRBJ2-7	once	.	TGTGCCAGCAGCCAAGAAACGGGCCTCGGCTACGAGCAGTACTTC	CASSQETGLGYEQYF
TRBV3-1	TRBJ2-3	.	TRBD2	TGTGCCAGCAGCCAGGGGTGGGCGGGAGTGATCAAGGATACGCAGTATTTT	CASSQGWAGVIKDTQYF
TRBV15	TRBJ2-7	large	TRBD2	TGTGCCACCAGCAGAGATACTAGCGGCTCCTACGAGCAGTACTTC	CATSRDTSGSYEQYF
TRBV19	TRBJ2-3	.	TRBD2	TGTGCCAGTACCACTAGCGGCTGGAGCACAGATACGCAGTATTTT	CASTTSGWSTDTQYF
TRBV24-1	TRBJ1-5	many	.	TGTGCCACCAGCCCCAACAGGGTCAATCAGCCCCAGCATTTT	CATSPNRVNQPQHF
TRBV7-3	TRBJ2-2	many	.	TGTGCCAGCAGCTCCCAGGGAGGCACCGGGGAGCTGTTTTTT	CASSSQGGTGELFF
TRBV10-3	TRBJ2-5	medium-sized	TRBD2	TGTGCCATCAGTGAGGATGAGCGGGGGAGGGAAGAGACCCAGTACTTC	CAISEDERGREETQYF
TRBV20-1	TRBJ1-4	.	TRBD1	TGCAGTGCAACGGGACAGGGTACTGAAAAACTGTTTTTT	CSATGQGTEKLFF